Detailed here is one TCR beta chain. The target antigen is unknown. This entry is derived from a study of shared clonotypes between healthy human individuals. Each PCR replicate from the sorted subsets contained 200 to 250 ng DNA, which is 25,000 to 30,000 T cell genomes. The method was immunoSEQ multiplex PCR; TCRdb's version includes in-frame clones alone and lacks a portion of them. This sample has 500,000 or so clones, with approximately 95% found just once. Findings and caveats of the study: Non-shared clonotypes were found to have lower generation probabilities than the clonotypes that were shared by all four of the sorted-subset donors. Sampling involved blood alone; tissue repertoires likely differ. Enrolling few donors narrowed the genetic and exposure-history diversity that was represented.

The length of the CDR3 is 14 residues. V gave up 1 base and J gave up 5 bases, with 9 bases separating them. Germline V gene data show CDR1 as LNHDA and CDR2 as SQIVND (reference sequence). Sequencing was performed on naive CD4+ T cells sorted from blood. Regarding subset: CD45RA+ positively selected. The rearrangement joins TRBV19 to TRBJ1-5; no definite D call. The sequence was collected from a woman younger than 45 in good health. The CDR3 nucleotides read TGTGCCAGTAGTATAGGGAGGGATCATCAGCCCCAGCATTTT. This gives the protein CASSIGRDHQPQHF.